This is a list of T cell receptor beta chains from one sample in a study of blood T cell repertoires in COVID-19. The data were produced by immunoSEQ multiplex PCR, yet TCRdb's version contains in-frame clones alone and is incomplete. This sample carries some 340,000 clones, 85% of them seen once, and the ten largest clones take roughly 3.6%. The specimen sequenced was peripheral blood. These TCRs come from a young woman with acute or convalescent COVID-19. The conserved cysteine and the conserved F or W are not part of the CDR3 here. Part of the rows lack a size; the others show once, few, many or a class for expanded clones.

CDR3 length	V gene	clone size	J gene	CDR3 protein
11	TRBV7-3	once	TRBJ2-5	ASSAGGKETQY
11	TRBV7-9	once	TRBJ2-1	ASRFGGSNEQF
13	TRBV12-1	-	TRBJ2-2	ASSTGGTNTGELF
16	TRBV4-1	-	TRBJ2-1	ASSQDRPSGYPGNEQF
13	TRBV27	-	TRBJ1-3	ASSLWGGSGNTIY
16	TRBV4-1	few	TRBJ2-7	ASSHHTRTEVELGEQY
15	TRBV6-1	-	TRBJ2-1	ASSDRVKSPSYNEQF
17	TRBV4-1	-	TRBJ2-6	ASSQDNRGLRSGANVLT
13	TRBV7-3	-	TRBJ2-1	ASSLPNSGHNEQF
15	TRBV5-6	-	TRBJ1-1	ASRTLLGAVMNTEAF
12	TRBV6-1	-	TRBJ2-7	ASRLAGGSYEQY
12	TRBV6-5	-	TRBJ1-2	ASSWTDVAYGYT
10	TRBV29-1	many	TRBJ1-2	SATQGDYGYT
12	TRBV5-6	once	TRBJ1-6	ASSSRWPNSPLH
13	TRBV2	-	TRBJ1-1	ASSGTGGMNTEAF
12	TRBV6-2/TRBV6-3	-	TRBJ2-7	ASSTSGRSHEQY
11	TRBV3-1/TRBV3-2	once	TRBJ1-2	ASSQGGQGGYT
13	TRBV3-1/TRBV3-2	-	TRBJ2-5	ASSLTSGGKQTQY
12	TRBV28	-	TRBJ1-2	ASSVWDRYYGYT
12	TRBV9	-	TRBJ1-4	ASSGAGINEKLF
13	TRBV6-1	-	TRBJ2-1	ASSDETLSYNEQF
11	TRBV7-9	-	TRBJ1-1	ASTNGASTEAF
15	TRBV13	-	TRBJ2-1	ASSLGGGGQGYNEQF
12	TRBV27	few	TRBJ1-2	ASTKSRDSYGYT
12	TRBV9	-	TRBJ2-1	ASSASGGYNEQF
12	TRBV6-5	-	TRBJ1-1	ASSYVGGNTEAF
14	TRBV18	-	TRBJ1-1	ASSPSRDREGTEAF
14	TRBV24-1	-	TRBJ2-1	ATSAPTGNPYNEQF
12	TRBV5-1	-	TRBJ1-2	ASSLDPGSYGYT
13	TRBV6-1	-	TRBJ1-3	ASSEGPGSGNTIY
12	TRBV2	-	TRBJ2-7	ASSEGTGLDEQY
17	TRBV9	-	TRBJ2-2	ASSVAIGRREPNTGELF
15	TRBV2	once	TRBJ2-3	ARGVSGGPSGTDTQY
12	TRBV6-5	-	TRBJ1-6	ASSYRQGSSPLH
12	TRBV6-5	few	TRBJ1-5	ASDLRENNQPQH
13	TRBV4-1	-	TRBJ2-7	ASSQGLGGSYEQY
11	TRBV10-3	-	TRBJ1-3	AISALSGNTIY
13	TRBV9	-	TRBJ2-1	ASSVAGTQFNEQF
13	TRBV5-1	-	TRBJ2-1	ASSHRTSSYNEQF
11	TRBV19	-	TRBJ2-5	ASSWVAGETQY
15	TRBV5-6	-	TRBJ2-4	ASSLGVGDWWGNIQY
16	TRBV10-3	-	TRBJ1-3	AISRQGEGRVSGNTIY
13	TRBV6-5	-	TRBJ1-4	ASSRAPTGLEKLF
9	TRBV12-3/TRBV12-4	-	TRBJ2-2	ASSLNRELF